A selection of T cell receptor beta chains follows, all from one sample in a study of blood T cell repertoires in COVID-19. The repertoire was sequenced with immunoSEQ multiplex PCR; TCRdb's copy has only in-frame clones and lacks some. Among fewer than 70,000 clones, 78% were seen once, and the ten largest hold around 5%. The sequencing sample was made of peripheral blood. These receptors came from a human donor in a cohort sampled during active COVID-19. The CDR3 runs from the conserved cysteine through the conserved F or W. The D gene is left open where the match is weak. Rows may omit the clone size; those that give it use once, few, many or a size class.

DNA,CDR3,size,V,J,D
TGCGCCAGCAGCTCCGGACAGGGGGCCTTCTACGAGCAGTACTTC,CASSSGQGAFYEQYF,-,TRBV5-1,TRBJ2-7,TRBD1
TGTGCCAGCAGCTCCGGACTGGTCTCTGGAAACACCATATATTTT,CASSSGLVSGNTIYF,-,TRBV11-2,TRBJ1-3,-
TGTGCCAGCAGCACCAGGACTAGCGGGAGGGGGGTTGAGCAGTTCTTC,CASSTRTSGRGVEQFF,-,TRBV11-3,TRBJ2-1,TRBD2
TGTGCCAGCTCACCGGACAGGGGGGGCACTGAAGCTTTCTTT,CASSPDRGGTEAFF,-,TRBV18,TRBJ1-1,TRBD1
TGTGCCAGCAGTTCCTTCCGGCTAGCCCCTGTTAGCTCCTACGAGCAGTACTTC,CASSSFRLAPVSSYEQYF,-,TRBV27,TRBJ2-7,-
TGCGCCAGCAGCCAAGATTTGGGAGATTCCGGCTACACCTTC,CASSQDLGDSGYTF,few,TRBV4-1,TRBJ1-2,-
TGTGCCAGCAGTCGTCAGGGTGTGAATCAGCCCCAGCATTTT,CASSRQGVNQPQHF,-,TRBV6-5,TRBJ1-5,-
TGTGCCAGTAGCCCAGCGAGTGACTACGAGCAGTACTTC,CASSPASDYEQYF,once,TRBV19,TRBJ2-7,-
TGTGCCAGCAGCGAGGACAGGGCTGAAGGCTATGAGCAGTTCTTC,CASSEDRAEGYEQFF,-,TRBV9,TRBJ2-1,TRBD1
TGTGCCAGCAGTTTCTATCCCAGCGGGAGATACAATGAGCAGTTCTTC,CASSFYPSGRYNEQFF,-,TRBV27,TRBJ2-1,TRBD2
TGTGCCAGCAGCTCAGGACAGGGATCAGACTCTGGAAACACCATATATTTT,CASSSGQGSDSGNTIYF,-,TRBV7-9,TRBJ1-3,TRBD1
TGTGCCAGCAGTTTTCAGGGACAGGGGATCAACGAGCAGTACTTC,CASSFQGQGINEQYF,-,TRBV6-2/TRBV6-3,TRBJ2-7,TRBD1
TGTGCCAGCAGCAGCGGTTCCCCCTATGGCTACACCTTC,CASSSGSPYGYTF,-,TRBV25-1,TRBJ1-2,-
TGTGCCAGCAGTCTACGTCTCGAGGCAGGGGGCTACACCTTC,CASSLRLEAGGYTF,-,TRBV28,TRBJ1-2,-
TGTGCCAGCAACAGGACAGGGGGCGCATGGACTGAAGCTTTCTTT,CASNRTGGAWTEAFF,-,TRBV21-1,TRBJ1-1,-
TGCGCCAGCAGCACAGAGAACAGGGGAGGTACTGAAGCTTTCTTT,CASSTENRGGTEAFF,-,TRBV5-1,TRBJ1-1,TRBD1
TGTGCCAGCAGCCAAGAGGGACAGGTACACTCCTACGAGCAGTACTTC,CASSQEGQVHSYEQYF,-,TRBV3-1/TRBV3-2,TRBJ2-7,TRBD1
TGTGCCAGCACCCGGGGGAAAATCACGAACACCGGGGAGCTGTTTTTT,CASTRGKITNTGELFF,-,TRBV5-8,TRBJ2-2,-
TGTGCCAGCAGCATGGACGACGGGGGCTATGGCTACACCTTC,CASSMDDGGYGYTF,-,TRBV5-5,TRBJ1-2,-
TGTGCCTGGAGTGTACAGGGACTAGCGGGCGGGAGGTATAGGTACGAGCAGTACTTC,CAWSVQGLAGGRYRYEQYF,-,TRBV30,TRBJ2-7,TRBD2
TGTGCCAGCAGGGGGGGACTAGCGGGGATAAGCTCCTACAATGAGCAGTTCTTC,CASRGGLAGISSYNEQFF,-,TRBV2,TRBJ2-1,TRBD2
TGTGCCAGCAGCTTGGCCGTAGGGGGATTCCCCCATACGCAGTATTTT,CASSLAVGGFPHTQYF,-,TRBV5-4,TRBJ2-3,-
TGTGCCAGCAGCCCAACGACTAGCGCAACCCAGTACTTC,CASSPTTSATQYF,few,TRBV14,TRBJ2-7,TRBD2
TGTGCCAGCAGTACAACAGGGGAAAGCAATCAGCCCCAGCATTTT,CASSTTGESNQPQHF,-,TRBV6-5,TRBJ1-5,TRBD1
TGTGCCATCAGTGAGTCGCTAGCGGGGGGGCCGGCAGATACGCAGTATTTT,CAISESLAGGPADTQYF,-,TRBV10-3,TRBJ2-3,TRBD2
TGTGCCAGCAGCCGAGCGGGAGGGGAGCTGTTTTTT,CASSRAGGELFF,-,TRBV7-2,TRBJ2-2,TRBD2
TGTGCCATCAGGACCCGGCTCGACAGTAATGGCTACACCTTC,CAIRTRLDSNGYTF,few,TRBV10-3,TRBJ1-2,-
TGTGCCAGCAGCTTAGAGAGTAGCGGGCGTCCCTACGAGCAGTACTTC,CASSLESSGRPYEQYF,many,TRBV7-9,TRBJ2-7,TRBD2
TGTGCCAGCAGTTCCCCGGGACAGGGTTACACCATATATTTT,CASSSPGQGYTIYF,-,TRBV28,TRBJ1-3,TRBD1
TGTGCCAGCAGCGGACTATACACAGATACGCAGTATTTT,CASSGLYTDTQYF,few,TRBV9,TRBJ2-3,-
TGTGCCAGCAGCTTAGTAAGCGGATATGGCTACACCTTC,CASSLVSGYGYTF,-,TRBV7-2,TRBJ1-2,-
TGTGCCAGCAGCACTCGGGACAGTCCTAGCTACCTCTCTGGAAACACCATATATTTT,CASSTRDSPSYLSGNTIYF,-,TRBV9,TRBJ1-3,TRBD1
TGTGCCAGCAGTCCCCCGGGACAGGGTAACGAGCAGTACTTC,CASSPPGQGNEQYF,-,TRBV28,TRBJ2-7,TRBD1
TGCAGCGTGCAGACAGGGGTAAACTACGAGCAGTACTTC,CSVQTGVNYEQYF,once,TRBV29-1,TRBJ2-7,TRBD1
TGTGCCAGCAGCCGATCCCCACTTAACAGGGGGACGCTCGACTCTGGAAACACCATATATTTT,CASSRSPLNRGTLDSGNTIYF,-,TRBV3-1/TRBV3-2,TRBJ1-3,TRBD1
TGTGCCAGCAGCTTTATGGCGGGAACCGGGGAGCTGTTTTTT,CASSFMAGTGELFF,few,TRBV11-2,TRBJ2-2,-
TGTGCCAGCAGCCTCACCCCCGGGACTAGTCTAACAGATACGCAGTATTTT,CASSLTPGTSLTDTQYF,-,TRBV5-6,TRBJ2-3,TRBD2
TGTGCCAGCAGCGTAGGGGGAGACTATGGCTACACCTTC,CASSVGGDYGYTF,few,TRBV9,TRBJ1-2,-
TGCGCCAGCAGTGAGACAGGGGCTCATCAGCCCCAGCATTTT,CASSETGAHQPQHF,-,TRBV10-2,TRBJ1-5,TRBD1
TGTGCCAGCAGCTTAATCCGGGGATCGAACACTGAAGCTTTCTTT,CASSLIRGSNTEAFF,-,TRBV7-8,TRBJ1-1,-
TGCGCCAGCAGCCCGGGACACCTGAACACTGAAGCTTTCTTT,CASSPGHLNTEAFF,few,TRBV5-1,TRBJ1-1,-
TGTGCCTGGAACTTGGGCCTGAAGGGGGCTTTCTTT,CAWNLGLKGAFF,-,TRBV30,TRBJ1-1,-
TGTGCCAGCAGCTCTACCTTGGACAGGGGGTCCCAAGAGACCCAGTACTTC,CASSSTLDRGSQETQYF,-,TRBV11-2,TRBJ2-5,TRBD1
TGTGCCAGCAGCCGCACAGGGAACACTGAAGCTTTCTTT,CASSRTGNTEAFF,-,TRBV7-9,TRBJ1-1,-
TGTGCCAGCAGCGGACAGAACTATGGCTACACCTTC,CASSGQNYGYTF,-,TRBV2,TRBJ1-2,-
TGTGCCAGCAGTTCGTACAGGGCCATGAACACTGAAGCTTTCTTT,CASSSYRAMNTEAFF,few,TRBV28,TRBJ1-1,-
TGTGCCAGCAGCCCACTACAGGGTCGAGCTAACTATGGCTACACCTTC,CASSPLQGRANYGYTF,-,TRBV11-3,TRBJ1-2,-
TGTGCCATCAGTGAGGAGGGCAGGGGGGGCAATCAGCCCCAGCATTTT,CAISEEGRGGNQPQHF,-,TRBV10-3,TRBJ1-5,TRBD1
TGTGCCAGCACCCCCACTAGCGGGGGGGCAGGGGAGCAGTACTTC,CASTPTSGGAGEQYF,few,TRBV27,TRBJ2-7,TRBD2
TGTGCCAGCAGCTTGGACGGAGACTACGAGCAGTACTTC,CASSLDGDYEQYF,once,TRBV5-6,TRBJ2-7,-